The 3 T cell receptor beta chains below come from one sample, sequenced in a study of neurological immune-mediated disorders. MiXCR, run by TCRdb on the 5' RACE reads, gives a single entry per CDR3 protein. The table shows approximately 85,000 distinct CDR3 sequences, with around 13% occurring only once. Time point: longitudinal time-point 2. The specimen sequenced was PBMCs. The receptors come from a female donor with HTLV-1-associated myelopathy (HAM/TSP).

This clonotype was counted at least ten times. This rearrangement joins TRBV4-3 to TRBJ2-1; unclear D gene. The CDR3 loop spans 18 amino acids. The germline V gene has CDR1 LGHNA and CDR2 YSLEER. V was trimmed by 0 bases and J by 5 bases, leaving 20 bases between them. CDR3 sequence (DNA): TGCGCCAGCAGCCAAGATCACCGGAGCTACACTGGAAACAATGAGCAGTTCTTC. It specifies CASSQDHRSYTGNNEQFF.

The rearrangement joins TRBV5-4 to TRBJ2-3, with D perhaps matching TRBD1 or TRBD2 (5 bases each). The CDR3 runs 16 residues. V was pared by 0 bases and J by 2 bases, with 13 bases between. CDR1 is SGHNT, CDR2 YYREEE, per germline (reference sequence). CDR3 sequence (DNA): TGTGCCAGCAGCTTGGGAGTTCGGGGCCCCACAGATACGCAGTATTTT. Translated, it gives CASSLGVRGPTDTQYF.

This clonotype showed up many times. This rearrangement joins TRBV27 to TRBJ2-6; D call uncertain. This CDR3 contains 15 residues. V was cut by 3 bases and J by 1 base, with 7 bases left in between. Germline V lookup: CDR1 MNHEY, CDR2 SMNVEV (reference sequence). This chain's CDR3 is CASSLWGSGANVLTF. In nucleotides, the CDR3 is TGTGCCAGCAGTTTGTGGGGATCTGGGGCCAACGTCCTGACTTTC. Supplemented by reference TRBV27 and TRBJ2-6, the full variable domain reads EAQVTQNPRYLITVTGKKLTVTCSQNMNHEYMSWYRQDPGLGLRQIYYSMNVEVTDKGDVPEGYKVSRKEKRNFPLILESPSPNQTSLYFCASSLWGSGANVLTFGAGSRLTVL.